One sample yielded the 8 T cell receptor beta chains listed below, sequenced in a study of radiotherapy plus CTLA-4 blockade in lung cancer. This table comes from immunoSEQ multiplex PCR, and its TCRdb copy is limited to in-frame clones, with some not included. The table has more than 25,000 clones, about 79% seen once. The sample in question was peripheral blood, obtained from a patient treated with radiotherapy plus ipilimumab. These receptors were collected from a human donor with non-small cell lung cancer that progressed on radiotherapy plus ipilimumab.

The V call is TRBV2, the J call TRBJ1-1; D ambiguous. The CDR3 totals 13 residues. V was pared by 6 bases and J by 1 base, with 9 bases between. Germline values: CDR1 SNHLY, CDR2 FYNNEI. The CDR3 loop is CASSELANTEAFF. The CDR3 DNA is TGTGCCAGCAGCGAACTGGCGAACACTGAAGCTTTCTTT.

CDR3 bases: TGTGCCAGCAGTGAAGTTGGGCACGAGCAGTACTTC. Its protein product is CASSEVGHEQYF. The V gene is TRBV6-1, the J gene TRBJ2-7; unclear D gene. Germline-derived CDR1 and CDR2 are MNHNS and SASEGT. Trimming left V 1 base short and J 5 bases short, with 6 bases between. CDR3 length: 12 amino acids.

This clone was seen only once. The J gene is TRBJ2-7, the V gene TRBV11-2; D is undetermined. Germline V gene lookup returns CDR1 SGHAT and CDR2 FQNNGV. The CDR3 runs 15 residues. V was cut by 6 bases and J by 0 bases, with 15 bases left in between. As DNA, the CDR3 is TGTGCCAGCAGTACCGGGCCTCTTAGCTCCTACGAGCAGTACTTC. Translation: CASSTGPLSSYEQYF.

This chain connects TRBV27 to TRBJ2-7; tentative D call: TRBD1 (5 bases). The V end was cut by 6 bases, the J end by 4 bases, with 16 bases between. The CDR3 spans 14 residues. CDR1 and CDR2 (germline): MNHEY, SMNVEV (reference sequence). CDR3 bases: TGTGCCAGCAGGCAAGGGGTTCCGACGTACGAGCAGTACTTC. Translating it yields CASRQGVPTYEQYF.

This clone was detected only a few times. The chain recombines TRBV6-1 with TRBJ2-7; unclear D gene. The CDR3 totals 15 residues. V was clipped by 5 bases and J by 2 bases, with 16 bases between them. Per the germline V gene, CDR1 is MNHNS and CDR2 is SASEGT. This CDR3 reads CASSLSMGSPYEQYF. The CDR3 coding sequence is TGTGCCAGCAGTTTATCGATGGGCAGTCCCTACGAGCAGTACTTC.

The chain links TRBV6-6 to TRBJ2-7; D gene uncertain. This CDR3 contains 13 residues. With 2 bases removed from V and 2 bases from J, the gap between germline ends came to 7 bases. Germline V CDR1 and CDR2: MNHNY, SVGAGI (reference sequence). The CDR3 nucleotides are TGTGCCAGCAGTTACGGCGGAACCTACGAGCAGTACTTC. It is translated as CASSYGGTYEQYF.

This chain links TRBV19 with TRBJ2-7, with a weak D call TRBD2 (6 bases). The CDR3 covers 17 residues. The germline V gene has CDR1 LNHDA and CDR2 SQIVND (reference sequence). V was trimmed by 2 bases and J by 2 bases, leaving 19 bases between them. The CDR3 DNA sequence: TGTGCCAGTAGTATAAACGCGGTGCGGGACTCAGCCTACGAGCAGTACTTC. It specifies CASSINAVRDSAYEQYF.

The gene calls are TRBV5-8 and TRBJ2-5, with D tentatively TRBD2 (6 bases). The J call may not be correct, given that the DNA end is closer to TRBJ2-7. The germline gives CDR1 SGHTS, CDR2 YDEGEE. CDR3 length: 15 residues. Here the CDR3 DNA reads TGTGCCAGCAGCCCGGCCGGGGGAATCTCCTACGAGCAGTACTTC. Translating gives CASSPAGGISYEQYF.